The present TCR beta chain was sequenced within a study of shared clonotypes between healthy human individuals. CD45RO-negative, CCR7-positively selected cells formed the naive CD8 fraction, excluding terminally differentiated effector memory CD45RA+ cells. Whole-study findings and limits: Incomplete sequencing of sorted subsets was indicated by rarefaction despite large depth.

Looked up from germline, CDR1 is SSHAT and CDR2 is FNYEAQ (reference sequence). The CDR3 consists of 13 residues. Produced via immunoSEQ multiplex PCR; TCRdb's table is partial and in-frame only. The table includes around 2,000,000 clones, over 85% detected once. A word on this clone: Its antigen remains unknown. Germline is not matched at one junction end, which may reflect a read error.

This chain connects TRBV7-7 to TRBJ2-7, with 7 nucleotides matching TRBD1. Material: naive CD8+ T cells sorted from blood. This sequence originates from a man younger than 30 in good health. CDR3 sequence reads: CASSVGQSYEQYF. CDR3 nucleotides: TGTGCTAGCAGCGTGGGACAGTCCTACGAGCAGTACTTC.